Included here is one T cell receptor (beta chain) sequence, with context. Its matching antigen is unknown. This record comes from a study of beta chain features in type 1 diabetes. Study-wide points: Shorter TCRB CDR3s, moderately but significantly so, were found in Type 1 diabetes patients in all four CD4+ subsets. Patients' naive, central memory and Treg TCRB repertoires seemed closer to one another than those of healthy donors. PCR could preferentially amplify shorter templates, alike in patients and controls. Insertions were fewer and deletions more numerous at VDJ junctions in type 1 diabetes patients.

The sequenced template was cDNA made from the entire isolated RNA. The repertoire was sequenced with immunoSEQ multiplex PCR; TCRdb's copy has only in-frame clones and lacks some. This sample yields more than 150,000 clones, of which approximately 9.1% are seen a single time; around 0.64% belongs to the top ten. The CDR3 covers 15 residues. The J segment lost 7 bases and the V segment lost 1 base, leaving 7 bases of the junction unmatched. Germline values: CDR1 KGHSH, CDR2 LQKENI. The receptor was isolated from a woman under 40 with type 1 diabetes. The specimen sequenced was central memory CD4+ T cells from blood. The gene calls are TRBV18 and TRBJ1-1; 9 positions agree with TRBD1. In DNA form, the CDR3 reads TGTGCCAGCTCACCACTACGGGACAGGGTTAGTGAAGCTTTCTTT. It translates to CASSPLRDRVSEAFF. Variable domain in full (rest from reference TRBV18 and TRBJ1-1): NAGVMQNPRHLVRRRGQEARLRCSPMKGHSHVYWYRQLPEEGLKFMVYLQKENIIDESGMPKERFSAEFPKEGPSILRIQQVVRGDSAAYFCASSPLRDRVSEAFFGQGTRLTVV.